The 21 T cell receptor beta chains reported below all come from one sample, sequenced in a study of T cell responses to AZD1222 COVID-19 vaccine (dated by TCRdb to the early 2020s). This specimen's time point label, per the study, means: about 28 days (+/-7) after the second vaccine dose. Receptor libraries were prepared by the immunoSEQ multiplex PCR assay. In TCRdb, the immuneACCESS table is reduced to in-frame sequences with V and J assigned. These tables do not hold every clone; where another copy was compared, an unresolved V gene accounts for under half, and the others remain unexplained. This sample has under 150,000 clones in its table, and approximately 90% of those were observed once. About 1.9% of the sample is in the top ten clones. The sequencing here drew on peripheral blood, taken 28 days after the second AZD1222 dose. These receptor sequences come from an adult who received the AZD1222 COVID-19 vaccine.

The chain recombines TRBV6-5 with TRBJ2-1; D call uncertain. The CDR3 is made up of 12 amino acids. Trimming left V 5 bases short and J 7 bases short, with 9 bases between. The germline V gene has CDR1 MNHEY and CDR2 SVGAGI. CDR3 coding DNA: TGTGCCAGCAGTCGCCTGGGGAATGAGCAGTTCTTC. It translates to CASSRLGNEQFF.

This clone is deemed medium-sized (0.01 to 0.1%). The chain's CDR3 is CASSDNRDRSGNTIYF. DNA for the CDR3: TGTGCCAGCAGCGACAACAGGGACCGCTCTGGAAACACCATATATTTT. The chain recombines TRBV5-5 with TRBJ1-3; TRBD1 is a possible D gene (6 bases). The ends were cut back, 4 bases at V and 0 bases at J, with 14 bases in the middle. The length of the CDR3 is 16 residues. Looked up from germline, CDR1 is SGHKS and CDR2 is YYEKEE (reference sequence).

The chain links TRBV5-1 to TRBJ1-4, with 7 bases aligning to TRBD1. Germline V gene sequence: CDR1 SGHRS, CDR2 YFSETQ. The CDR3 sequence is 15 residues long. The J segment lost 3 bases and the V segment lost 4 bases, leaving 6 bases of the junction unmatched. The CDR3 DNA reads as TGCGCCAGCAGCAGCCAGGGGGAACCTAATGAAAAACTGTTTTTT. It is translated as CASSSQGEPNEKLFF.

The chain is built from TRBV2 and TRBJ2-7; TRBD1 agrees at 7 bases. The V segment lost 7 bases and the J segment 3 bases; nucleotides outside the gene matches: 6. The CDR3 is made up of 13 amino acids. Germline assignment: CDR1 SNHLY and CDR2 FYNNEI. The CDR3 loop reads CASTDREFYEQYF. Written as DNA, the CDR3 is TGTGCCAGCACCGACAGGGAATTCTACGAGCAGTACTTC.

This sequence joins TRBV27 and TRBJ2-7; D possibly corresponds to TRBD2 (6 bases). From germline, CDR1 is MNHEY and CDR2 SMNVEV (reference sequence). The CDR3 runs to 15 residues. Trimming left V 5 bases short and J 6 bases short, with 20 bases between. CDR3 in amino acids: CASSPRGSPWGEQYF. CDR3 bases: TGTGCCAGCAGTCCCCGGGGGTCACCTTGGGGCGAGCAGTACTTC.

CDR3 in amino acids: CASSLVGGATYNSPLHF. DNA for the CDR3: TGTGCCAGCAGCTTAGTTGGGGGGGCCACCTATAATTCACCCCTCCACTTT. The chain is built from TRBV7-2 and TRBJ1-6, with D possibly matching TRBD1 (6 bases). Trimming took 1 base from V and 2 from J, leaving 12 bases between them. This CDR3 has 17 residues. CDR1 and CDR2 from the germline V gene are SGHTA and FQGNSA. The entire variable domain, with the rest obtained from reference TRBV7-2 and TRBJ1-6, is as follows: GAGVSQSPSNKVTEKGKDVELRCDPISGHTALYWYRQSLGQGLEFLIYFQGNSAPDKSGLPSDRFSAERTGGSVSTLTIQRTQQEDSAVYLCASSLVGGATYNSPLHFGNGTRLTVT.

This chain joins TRBV29-1 and TRBJ2-7; the match to TRBD1 covers 8 bases. With 6 bases clipped from V and 3 bases from J, the junction kept 10 bases outside the gene matches. The CDR3 has 14 amino acids. CDR1 and CDR2 from the germline V gene are SQVTM and ANQGSEA. The CDR3 coding sequence is TGCAGCGTCTCGGAATTCACAGGGGGCTACGAGCAGTACTTC. Translation gives CSVSEFTGGYEQYF.

This rearrangement joins TRBV7-2 to TRBJ2-7; D is perhaps TRBD1 (5 bases). In germline, CDR1 is SGHTA, CDR2 FQGNSA. CDR3 length: 13 amino acids. V gave up 0 bases and J gave up 3 bases, with 6 bases separating them. CDR3 DNA sequence: TGTGCCAGCAGCTTAGCAGACAGCTACGAGCAGTACTTC. Translation gives CASSLADSYEQYF.

The chain recombines TRBV6-5 with TRBJ1-1, with 7 bases matching TRBD1. There are 15 residues in the CDR3. Germline V gene data show CDR1 as MNHEY and CDR2 as SVGAGI. The V segment lost 4 bases and the J segment 1 base; nucleotides outside the gene matches: 6. CDR3 sequence (DNA): TGTGCCAGCAGTTCGATCCGGGACAGGAACACTGAAGCTTTCTTT. This encodes CASSSIRDRNTEAFF.

V and J are TRBV4-1 and TRBJ1-4; D call uncertain. The ends were cut back, 7 bases at V and 3 bases at J, with 12 bases in the middle. The CDR3 loop spans 14 amino acids. Germline V gene lookup returns CDR1 MGHRA and CDR2 YSYEKL. The CDR3 coding sequence is TGCGCCAGCACCCGAGTCAGCTCTAATGAAAAACTGTTTTTT. Translation: CASTRVSSNEKLFF.

This clone is a singleton in its sample. The chain joins TRBV11-2 to TRBJ2-7, with a weak D call TRBD2 (6 bases). Per the germline V gene, CDR1 is SGHAT and CDR2 is FQNNGV. This CDR3 region has 16 residues. Trimming shortened V by 2 bases and J by 0 bases, and 14 bases separated the two germline ends. CDR3 sequence: CASSLLGLRHSYEQYF. The CDR3 DNA sequence: TGTGCCAGCAGCTTATTGGGACTCCGTCACTCCTACGAGCAGTACTTC.

This chain joins TRBV9 and TRBJ1-1; the match to TRBD1 covers 8 bases. V was clipped by 1 base and J by 2 bases; unmatched bases: 1. This CDR3 region has 14 residues. CDR1 SGDLS and CDR2 YYNGEE come from the germline V gene. This chain's CDR3 is CASSVQGANTEAFF. In DNA form, the CDR3 reads TGTGCCAGCAGCGTACAGGGGGCAAACACTGAAGCTTTCTTT.

This clone was recorded once. The gene calls are TRBV9 and TRBJ2-1; 7 bases align to TRBD1. Germline values: CDR1 SGDLS, CDR2 YYNGEE. There are 14 residues in the CDR3. J lost 5 bases, V lost 4 bases, and 6 bases had no gene match. CDR3 protein: CASSSGQPNNEQFF. CDR3 DNA: TGTGCCAGCAGCTCGGGACAGCCCAACAATGAGCAGTTCTTC.

The gene calls are TRBV7-2 and TRBJ2-5, with 9 nucleotides matching TRBD2. Per germline, CDR1 SGHTA and CDR2 FQGNSA. This CDR3 is 16 amino acids long. Germline trimming cut 1 base from V and 5 bases from J; bases unmatched to any gene: 8. The CDR3 here is CASSLGVAGVGETQYF. CDR3 coding DNA: TGTGCCAGCAGCTTAGGAGTAGCGGGAGTAGGGGAGACCCAGTACTTC. Complete variable domain (other parts from reference TRBV7-2 and TRBJ2-5): GAGVSQSPSNKVTEKGKDVELRCDPISGHTALYWYRQSLGQGLEFLIYFQGNSAPDKSGLPSDRFSAERTGGSVSTLTIQRTQQEDSAVYLCASSLGVAGVGETQYFGPGTRLLVL.

The J gene is TRBJ1-2, the V gene TRBV7-9; D gene unclear. The CDR3 loop spans 14 amino acids. Germline assignment: CDR1 SEHNR and CDR2 FQNEAQ (reference sequence). V was trimmed by 1 base and J by 4 bases, leaving 10 bases between them. CDR3 in DNA: TGTGCCAGCAGCTTAGAGGCAGGAGGCTATGGCTACACCTTC. This translates into CASSLEAGGYGYTF.

The chain combines TRBV23-1 with TRBJ1-2, with TRBD1 identical over 8 bases. TRBV23-1 is an ORF for which the function is uncertain. Losses at the gene ends were 3 bases for V and 5 bases for J; bases not matched to a gene: 8. This CDR3 comprises 15 residues. CDR3 sequence (DNA): TGCGCCAGCAGTCAGGTCCTAGACAGGGGTTATGGCTACACCTTC. The encoded protein is CASSQVLDRGYGYTF.

This chain links TRBV18 with TRBJ1-4; no definite D call. CDR3 size: 12 residues. Germline V gene data show CDR1 as KGHSH and CDR2 as LQKENI. Trimming removed 3 bases at V and 3 bases at J, with 2 bases between. The CDR3 loop is CASSPSNEKLFF. The DNA of the CDR3 is TGTGCCAGCTCACCTTCTAATGAAAAACTGTTTTTT.

V gene TRBV6-5 combines with J gene TRBJ1-2; D remains unclear. The V end was cut by 6 bases, the J end by 7 bases, with 15 bases between. Germline V gives CDR1 MNHEY, CDR2 SVGAGI. The CDR3 covers 13 residues. This chain's CDR3 is CASSLGSSPGYTF. For the CDR3, the DNA is TGTGCCAGCAGCTTAGGATCCTCTCCTGGCTACACCTTC.

The chain carries TRBV19 and TRBJ1-5; D uncertain. This CDR3 has 14 amino acids. V shed 6 bases and J shed 4 bases, with 13 bases lying between them. The germline V gene has CDR1 LNHDA and CDR2 SQIVND (reference sequence). CDR3 sequence: CASRVGWRNQPQHF. As DNA, the CDR3 is TGTGCCAGTAGAGTCGGTTGGAGAAATCAGCCCCAGCATTTT.

The chain combines TRBV7-2 with TRBJ1-3; unclear D gene. The germline CDR1 and CDR2 sequences are SGHTA and FQGNSA. CDR3 length equals 15 residues. Between the trimmed V and J ends, which lost 0 bases and 0 bases, there was a span of 6 bases. The CDR3 DNA reads TGTGCCAGCAGCTTAGCGTTCGACTCTGGAAACACCATATATTTT. As protein: CASSLAFDSGNTIYF. The full variable domain, in which reference TRBV7-2 and TRBJ1-3 provide the parts outside the CDR3, is GAGVSQSPSNKVTEKGKDVELRCDPISGHTALYWYRQSLGQGLEFLIYFQGNSAPDKSGLPSDRFSAERTGGSVSTLTIQRTQQEDSAVYLCASSLAFDSGNTIYFGEGSWLTVV.

This chain connects TRBV6-5 to TRBJ1-1, with no clear D. The CDR3 consists of 14 residues. Germline values: CDR1 MNHEY, CDR2 SVGAGI. The V gene lost 2 bases and the J gene lost 3 bases, with 10 bases spanning the gap. In nucleotides, the CDR3 is TGTGCCAGCAGTTACGGCCGGTCATACACTGAAGCTTTCTTT. Its protein is CASSYGRSYTEAFF.